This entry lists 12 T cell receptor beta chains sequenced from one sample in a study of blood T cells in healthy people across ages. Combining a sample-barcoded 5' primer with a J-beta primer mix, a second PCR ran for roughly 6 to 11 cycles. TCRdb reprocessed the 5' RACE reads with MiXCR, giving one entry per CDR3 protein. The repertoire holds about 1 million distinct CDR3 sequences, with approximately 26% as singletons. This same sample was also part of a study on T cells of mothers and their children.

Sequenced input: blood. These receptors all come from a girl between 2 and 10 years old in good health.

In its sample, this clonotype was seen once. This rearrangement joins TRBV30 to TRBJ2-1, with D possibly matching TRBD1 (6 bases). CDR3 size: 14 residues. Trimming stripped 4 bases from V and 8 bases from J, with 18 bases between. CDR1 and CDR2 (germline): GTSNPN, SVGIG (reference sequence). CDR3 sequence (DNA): TGTGCCTGGATTTGGGCAGGGGTACCCTATGAGCAGTTCTTC. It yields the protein CAWIWAGVPYEQFF.

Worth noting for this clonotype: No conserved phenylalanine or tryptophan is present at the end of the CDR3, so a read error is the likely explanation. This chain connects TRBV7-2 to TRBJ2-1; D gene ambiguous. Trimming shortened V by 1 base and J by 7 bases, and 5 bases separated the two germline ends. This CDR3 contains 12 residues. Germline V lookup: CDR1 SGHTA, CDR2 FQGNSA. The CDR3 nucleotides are TGTGCCAGCAGCTTAGAAGGGAATGAGCAGTTCCTC. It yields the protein CASSLEGNEQFL.

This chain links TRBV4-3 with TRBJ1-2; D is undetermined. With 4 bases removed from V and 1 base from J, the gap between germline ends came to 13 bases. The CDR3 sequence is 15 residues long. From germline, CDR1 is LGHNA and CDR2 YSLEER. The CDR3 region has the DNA TGCGCCAGCAGCCCCGACACCATTTATAACTATGGCTACACCTTC. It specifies CASSPDTIYNYGYTF.

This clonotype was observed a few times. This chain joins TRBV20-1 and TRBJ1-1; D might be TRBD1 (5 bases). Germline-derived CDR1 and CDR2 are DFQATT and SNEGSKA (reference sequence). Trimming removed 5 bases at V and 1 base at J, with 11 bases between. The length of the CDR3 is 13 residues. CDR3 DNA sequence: TGCAGTGCTGGGGGACTCAGGAACACTGAAGCTTTCTTT. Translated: CSAGGLRNTEAFF.

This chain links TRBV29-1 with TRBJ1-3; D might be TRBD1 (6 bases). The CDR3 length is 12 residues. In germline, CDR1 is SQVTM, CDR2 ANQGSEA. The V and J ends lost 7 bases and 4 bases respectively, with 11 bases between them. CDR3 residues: CSGRGAGNTIYF. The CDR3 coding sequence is TGCAGCGGCAGGGGTGCCGGAAACACCATATATTTT.

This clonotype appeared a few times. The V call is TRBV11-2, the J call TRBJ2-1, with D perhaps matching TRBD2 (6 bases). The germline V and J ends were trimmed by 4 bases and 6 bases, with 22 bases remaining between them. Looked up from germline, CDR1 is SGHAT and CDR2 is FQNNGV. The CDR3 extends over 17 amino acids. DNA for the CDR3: TGTGCCAGCAGCTCTCCCGGAACGGCGGGGAGTCTCAATGAGCAGTTCTTC. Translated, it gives CASSSPGTAGSLNEQFF.

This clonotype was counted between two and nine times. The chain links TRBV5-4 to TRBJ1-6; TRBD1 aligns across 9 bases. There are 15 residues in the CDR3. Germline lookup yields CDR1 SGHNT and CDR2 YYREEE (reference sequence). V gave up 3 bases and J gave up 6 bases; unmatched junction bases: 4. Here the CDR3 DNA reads TGTGCCAGCAGCTCCGAGACAGGGGGTAATTCACCCCTCCACTTT. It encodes CASSSETGGNSPLHF.

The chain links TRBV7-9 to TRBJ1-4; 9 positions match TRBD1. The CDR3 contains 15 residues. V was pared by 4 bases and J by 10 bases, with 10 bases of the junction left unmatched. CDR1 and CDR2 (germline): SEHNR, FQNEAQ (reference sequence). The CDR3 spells CASSSLRDRVGKLFF. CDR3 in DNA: TGTGCCAGCAGCTCGCTCCGGGACAGGGTGGGAAAACTGTTTTTT.

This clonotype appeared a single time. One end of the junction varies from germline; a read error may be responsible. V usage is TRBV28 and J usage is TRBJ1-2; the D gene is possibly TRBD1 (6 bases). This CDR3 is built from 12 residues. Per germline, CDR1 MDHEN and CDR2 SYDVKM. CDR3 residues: CAGSTGPYGYTF. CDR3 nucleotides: TGTGCCGGCAGTACAGGGCCCTATGGCTACACCTTC.

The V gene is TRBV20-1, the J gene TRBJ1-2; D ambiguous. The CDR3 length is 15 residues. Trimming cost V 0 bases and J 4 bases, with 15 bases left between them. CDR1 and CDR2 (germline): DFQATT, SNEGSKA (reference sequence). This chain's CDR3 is CSARDLATYSYGYTF. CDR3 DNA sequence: TGCAGTGCTAGAGATCTTGCGACTTACTCCTATGGCTACACCTTC.

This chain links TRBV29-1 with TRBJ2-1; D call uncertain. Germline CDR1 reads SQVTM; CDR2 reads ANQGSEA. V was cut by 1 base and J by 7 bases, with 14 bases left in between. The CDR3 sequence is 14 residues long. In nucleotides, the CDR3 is TGCAGCGTTGAAGGGTTTCCGGCCCCTAATGAGCAGTTCTTC. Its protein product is CSVEGFPAPNEQFF.

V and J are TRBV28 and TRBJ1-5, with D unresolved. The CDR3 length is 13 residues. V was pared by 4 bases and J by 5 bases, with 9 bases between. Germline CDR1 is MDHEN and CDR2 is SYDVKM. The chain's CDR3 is CASSSGVYQPQHF. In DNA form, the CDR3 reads TGTGCCAGCAGTTCAGGCGTATATCAGCCCCAGCATTTT.